Presented here are 21 T cell receptor beta chains from one specimen sequenced in a study of T cell repertoires in cytomegalovirus infection. Each CDR3 protein is one row after TCRdb ran MiXCR on the reads. The sample has approximately 25,000 distinct CDR3 sequences, roughly a fifth seen once. Their specific antigens are unknown. The specimen was CD8+ T cells from cultured PBMCs, collected from culture after CMV antigen stimulation. These receptors were taken from a human donor in good health (CMV status not recorded). Some clones in this sample may be carry-over from other donors' samples.

The chain employs TRBV7-9 and TRBJ2-1, with 11 bases matching TRBD2. Germline V gene sequence: CDR1 SEHNR, CDR2 FQNEAQ (reference sequence). The junction had 11 bases not matched to a gene; V was cut back by 5 bases and J by 5 bases. The CDR3 is 17 residues long. CDR3 in amino acids: CASSTGASGRPNNEQFF. In nucleotides, the CDR3 is TGTGCCAGCAGCACCGGGGCTAGCGGGAGGCCGAACAATGAGCAGTTCTTC.

This clonotype appeared many times. This rearrangement joins TRBV5-8 to TRBJ1-5; the match to TRBD1 covers 8 bases. V shed 4 bases and J 2 bases; nucleotides not matched to a gene: 5. CDR1 and CDR2 from the germline V gene are SGHTS and YDEGEE. This CDR3 is 15 amino acids long. CDR3 sequence (DNA): TGTGCCAGCAGCCCGGGACAGGTTCGCAATCAGCCCCAGCATTTT. As protein: CASSPGQVRNQPQHF.

The DNA for the CDR3 is TGCAGCGTTGAAGATGAGGCAGGGGGATCGGGACTACCTTACGAGCAGTACTTC. Translation: CSVEDEAGGSGLPYEQYF. The chain employs TRBV29-1 and TRBJ2-7; tentatively, D is TRBD1 or TRBD2 (7 bases each). CDR3 length: 18 amino acids. Trimming removed 0 bases at V and 4 bases at J, with 25 bases between. Germline V gene data show CDR1 as SQVTM and CDR2 as ANQGSEA.

The rearrangement joins TRBV7-9 to TRBJ1-1; D remains ambiguous. The CDR3 covers 13 residues. V shed 6 bases and J shed 1 base, with 9 bases lying between them. CDR1 is SEHNR, CDR2 FQNEAQ, per germline (reference sequence). CDR3 DNA sequence: TGTGCCAGCAGGACGCTTGAGAACACTGAAGCTTTCTTT. Translation: CASRTLENTEAFF.

This clonotype turned up a few times. This chain joins TRBV5-4 and TRBJ2-1, with D possibly matching TRBD2 (5 bases). Germline values: CDR1 SGHNT, CDR2 YYREEE (reference sequence). V was cut by 1 base and J by 2 bases, with 10 bases left in between. CDR3 length: 15 residues. Here the CDR3 reads CASSLKREAYNEQFF. The CDR3 nucleotides are TGTGCCAGCAGCTTGAAGAGGGAAGCCTACAATGAGCAGTTCTTC.

V and J are TRBV7-2 and TRBJ2-7, with D possibly being TRBD1 (6 bases). The CDR3 is made up of 15 amino acids. Germline values: CDR1 SGHTA, CDR2 FQGNSA. Trimming pared 2 bases from V and 3 bases from J, leaving 14 bases between. The CDR3 DNA reads as TGTGCCAGCAGCTTATCAGGGGCCTCCGGCTACGAGCAGTACTTC. Translating it yields CASSLSGASGYEQYF.

The chain joins TRBV9 to TRBJ2-5; no reliable D call. This CDR3 has 15 amino acids. The V gene's germline CDR1 is SGDLS and CDR2 YYNGEE. Trimming removed 0 bases from V and 5 bases from J, with 14 bases in between. The CDR3, as DNA: TGTGCCAGCAGCGTAGGGACGCACCGTGAGGAGACCCAGTACTTC. This codes for CASSVGTHREETQYF.

This clonotype was seen only a few times. The V and J genes are TRBV5-5 and TRBJ2-1; 13 positions agree with TRBD2. Trimming removed 3 bases from V and 5 bases from J; junction bases left unmatched: 5. CDR1 SGHKS and CDR2 YYEKEE come from the germline V gene (reference sequence). This CDR3 spans 16 amino acids. In DNA form, the CDR3 reads TGTGCCAGCAGCTCTTTTACTAGCGGGAGGGACAATGAGCAGTTCTTC. This encodes CASSSFTSGRDNEQFF.

This clonotype was counted between two and nine times. The chain links TRBV5-1 to TRBJ2-2; weak D call: TRBD2 (6 bases). Trimming removed 3 bases from V and 7 bases from J, with 13 bases in between. This CDR3 has 14 residues. CDR1 SGHRS and CDR2 YFSETQ come from the germline V gene. The CDR3: CASSSGLSFGELFF. The DNA of the CDR3 is TGCGCCAGCAGCTCGGGACTGAGCTTCGGGGAGCTGTTTTTT.

The chain links TRBV12-5 to TRBJ1-3, with D uncertain. This CDR3 has 13 amino acids. V shed 5 bases and J shed 8 bases, with 13 bases lying between them. Germline V gives CDR1 LGHNT, CDR2 FRNRAP. This chain's CDR3 is CASGLGPVDTIYF. DNA of the CDR3: TGTGCTAGTGGTCTGGGTCCTGTGGACACCATATATTTT.

This chain connects TRBV2 to TRBJ2-7; D is ambiguous. Trimming cost V 0 bases and J 3 bases, with 9 bases left between them. The CDR3 consists of 14 residues. Germline V CDR1 and CDR2: SNHLY, FYNNEI. This chain's CDR3 is CASSEAWAHYEQYF. DNA of the CDR3: TGTGCCAGCAGTGAAGCGTGGGCCCACTACGAGCAGTACTTC.

This clonotype turned up a few times. This chain connects TRBV7-6 to TRBJ2-7; no definite D call. The CDR3 spans 12 residues. V was shortened by 5 bases and J by 6 bases, with 11 bases between the two germline ends. Germline-derived CDR1 and CDR2 are SGHVS and FNYEAQ. The CDR3 protein is CASSRGTSEQYF. In DNA form, the CDR3 reads TGTGCCAGCAGCAGAGGTACGAGCGAGCAGTACTTC.

This sequence joins TRBV7-2 and TRBJ1-3, with a possible D match to TRBD1 (5 bases). Germline-derived CDR1 and CDR2 are SGHTA and FQGNSA. The CDR3 length is 15 residues. Trimming shortened V by 5 bases and J by 2 bases, and 13 bases separated the two germline ends. CDR3 nucleotide sequence: TGTGCCAGCAGCCCGGGGAGGGGTGCTGGAAACACCATATATTTT. Translated: CASSPGRGAGNTIYF.

There are a few counts of this clonotype. J is TRBJ2-3 and V is TRBV27; maybe TRBD2 (7 bases). The germline CDR1 and CDR2 sequences are MNHEY and SMNVEV (reference sequence). This CDR3 has 15 residues. Trimming took off 3 bases at V and 2 bases at J, with 12 bases between the two ends. The CDR3 coding sequence is TGTGCCAGCAGTTTTCCGGGGGGCCACACAGATACGCAGTATTTT. Translating it yields CASSFPGGHTDTQYF.

The V gene is TRBV27, the J gene TRBJ2-7, with D possibly being TRBD2 (7 bases). Between the trimmed V and J ends, which lost 5 bases and 3 bases, there was a span of 14 bases. CDR3 size: 14 residues. CDR1 and CDR2 (germline): MNHEY, SMNVEV (reference sequence). The CDR3, as DNA: TGTGCCAGCAGTGAGGGGGGGGCAATCTACGAGCAGTACTTC. It codes for CASSEGGAIYEQYF.

This clonotype was recorded a few times. This CDR3 is CASSVLGQGYEQYF. The DNA of the CDR3 is TGTGCCAGCAGCGTACTGGGACAGGGATACGAGCAGTACTTC. This chain links TRBV9 with TRBJ2-7; the match to TRBD1 covers 9 bases. Germline V gene lookup returns CDR1 SGDLS and CDR2 YYNGEE. V gave up 1 base and J gave up 4 bases; unmatched junction bases: 3. The CDR3 is 14 amino acids.

The table lists this clonotype with a few counts. The J gene is TRBJ2-5, the V gene TRBV7-2; TRBD2 matches at 14 bases. This CDR3 is built from 18 residues. CDR1 and CDR2 from the germline V gene are SGHTA and FQGNSA. V gave up 5 bases and J gave up 0 bases; unmatched junction bases: 8. Here the CDR3 DNA reads TGTGCCAGCAGCCGTGGACTAGCGGGGGGCGTCAACCAAGAGACCCAGTACTTC. Its translation is CASSRGLAGGVNQETQYF.

This clonotype was counted a few times. The CDR3 DNA follows: TGTGCCTGGAGTCCTGGGACAGGGAAAAATGAGCAGTTCTTC. This sequence encodes CAWSPGTGKNEQFF. The chain uses TRBV30 and TRBJ2-1; 9 nucleotides agree with TRBD1. Unmatched junction bases numbered 6, after V lost 2 bases and J lost 7 bases. The CDR3 totals 14 residues. Germline V gene data show CDR1 as GTSNPN and CDR2 as SVGIG (reference sequence).

The gene calls are TRBV19 and TRBJ2-7; 7 nucleotides agree with TRBD1. Germline V gene sequence: CDR1 LNHDA, CDR2 SQIVND (reference sequence). This CDR3 spans 14 amino acids. J was trimmed by 1 base and V by 6 bases; bases with no gene match: 6. CDR3 region: CASSLQGRSYEQYF. CDR3 DNA sequence: TGTGCCAGTAGCTTACAGGGGCGTTCCTACGAGCAGTACTTC.

This clonotype appeared a few times. The CDR3 bases are TGTGCCAGCGCTCCGGGGGCCGGCATTGTTCAGCAGTACTTC. Its protein is CASAPGAGIVQQYF. This sequence joins TRBV25-1 and TRBJ2-7; D possibly uses TRBD1 or TRBD2 (6 bases each). Per germline, CDR1 MGHDK and CDR2 SYGVNS. This CDR3 contains 14 residues. Trimming left V 8 bases short and J 8 bases short, with 22 bases between.

V is TRBV10-3 and J is TRBJ1-5; D gene ambiguous. Germline CDR1 and CDR2: ENHRY and SYGVKD. Trimming pared 2 bases from V and 3 bases from J, leaving 11 bases between. This CDR3 has 15 residues. The CDR3 nucleotides are TGTGCCATCAGTGAGGATAAGGGTGCCAATCAGCCCCAGCATTTT. This encodes CAISEDKGANQPQHF.